A single sample gave rise to the 28 T cell receptor beta chains below, sequenced in a study of blood T cell repertoires in COVID-19. Sequencing used immunoSEQ multiplex PCR; TCRdb keeps in-frame clones, though not all of them. Of about 120,000 clones in the sample, 85% to 90% are singletons; the top ten hold around 30%. The source material was peripheral blood. Receptor source: a man between 65 and 85 years old with active or convalescent COVID-19.

The chain carries TRBV7-9 and TRBJ1-5, with D maybe TRBD1 (5 bases). Germline V gives CDR1 SEHNR, CDR2 FQNEAQ (reference sequence). The CDR3 is 14 residues long. V lost 3 bases to trimming and J lost 3 bases, with 9 bases between them. The DNA for the CDR3 is TGTGCCAGCAGCTTCGTGGGGCCCAATCAGCCCCAGCATTTT. Translating it yields CASSFVGPNQPQHF.

The J gene is TRBJ2-7, the V gene TRBV19; a possible D gene is TRBD2 (6 bases). Between the trimmed V and J ends, which lost 2 bases and 4 bases, there was a span of 15 bases. CDR1 and CDR2 (germline): LNHDA, SQIVND (reference sequence). CDR3 length: 15 residues. The CDR3 bases are TGTGCCAGTAGTATAAGTGGGGGGTCGGGGTACGAGCAGTACTTC. Encoded protein: CASSISGGSGYEQYF.

The chain uses TRBV3-1 (or the pseudogene TRBV3-2) and TRBJ2-3; D may be TRBD1 (6 bases). Trimming removed 4 bases at V and 0 bases at J, with 11 bases between. Germline V CDR1 and CDR2: LGHDT, YNNKEL (reference sequence). CDR3 length: 15 amino acids. CDR3 region: CASSPYRASTDTQYF. The CDR3 bases are TGTGCCAGCAGCCCCTACAGGGCTAGCACAGATACGCAGTATTTT.

This clone was seen more than once but under ten times. The chain couples TRBV5-1 to TRBJ2-3, with 9 bases identical to TRBD2. CDR3 size: 16 residues. V shed 0 bases, J shed 0 bases, and the junction held 2 bases outside the gene matches. Germline V gene data show CDR1 as SGHRS and CDR2 as YFSETQ. The CDR3 loop reads CASSLGGLASTDTQYF. Written as DNA, the CDR3 is TGCGCCAGCAGCTTGGGGGGACTAGCTAGCACAGATACGCAGTATTTT.

This clone showed up just once. The chain has TRBV29-1 and TRBJ2-1, with 7 bases matching TRBD1. CDR1 is SQVTM, CDR2 ANQGSEA, per germline. The CDR3 consists of 12 residues. Unmatched junction bases numbered 5, after V lost 7 bases and J lost 5 bases. CDR3 DNA sequence: TGCAGCGCTCGGGACAGTGACAATGAGCAGTTCTTC. It translates to CSARDSDNEQFF.

The rearrangement joins TRBV5-1 to TRBJ1-2; 9 nucleotides line up with TRBD1. In germline, CDR1 is SGHRS, CDR2 YFSETQ. There are 14 residues in the CDR3. V shed 0 bases and J 8 bases; nucleotides not matched to a gene: 5. The CDR3 nucleotides are TGCGCCAGCAGCTTGGAACAGGGGGCGTCCGGCTACACCTTC. Its translation is CASSLEQGASGYTF.

V usage is TRBV30 and J usage is TRBJ2-5; a possible D gene is TRBD2 (6 bases). The length of the CDR3 is 13 residues. V was cut by 2 bases and J by 1 base, with 8 bases left in between. Germline CDR1 GTSNPN, CDR2 SVGIG (reference sequence). The CDR3 protein is CAWSRGIQETQYF. The CDR3 DNA is TGTGCCTGGAGTCGGGGGATCCAAGAGACCCAGTACTTC. Using reference TRBV30 and TRBJ2-5 for the parts outside the CDR3, the full variable domain is SQTIHQWPATLVQPVGSPLSLECTVEGTSNPNLYWYRQAAGRGLQLLFYSVGIGQISSEVPQNLSASRPQDRQFILSSKKLLLSDSGFYLCAWSRGIQETQYFGPGTRLLVL.

The chain is built from TRBV5-8 and TRBJ1-2; D might be TRBD1 (6 bases). In germline, CDR1 is SGHTS, CDR2 YDEGEE. Deletions cut 0 bases from V and 7 bases from J, with 13 bases between. The CDR3 length is 14 residues. CDR3 sequence (DNA): TGTGCCAGCAGCTTGGGGGCTGGGGGCGGTGGCTACACCTTC. This sequence encodes CASSLGAGGGGYTF.

This rearrangement joins TRBV2 to TRBJ1-2; 12 bases align to TRBD1. After removal of 8 bases from V and 7 bases from J, the junction contained 5 bases not matched to a gene. The CDR3 runs 13 residues. Looked up from germline, CDR1 is SNHLY and CDR2 is FYNNEI. CDR3 in amino acids: CASQGTGGSGYTF. In DNA form, the CDR3 reads TGTGCCAGCCAAGGGACAGGGGGCTCTGGCTACACCTTC.

The chain links TRBV3-1 (or the pseudogene TRBV3-2) to TRBJ2-1, with TRBD2 matching over 13 bases. The junction had 8 bases not matched to a gene; V was cut back by 0 bases and J by 9 bases. The CDR3 extends over 17 amino acids. The germline V gene encodes CDR1 LGHDT and CDR2 YNNKEL (reference sequence). CDR3 DNA: TGTGCCAGCAGCCAAGATTTAGGACTAGCGGGAGTTGGTGAGCAGTTCTTC. Amino acid sequence: CASSQDLGLAGVGEQFF.

This clone was observed a single time. The V call is TRBV18, the J call TRBJ1-1, with 7 bases fitting TRBD1. The J segment lost 3 bases and the V segment lost 5 bases, leaving 3 bases of the junction unmatched. Germline V gives CDR1 KGHSH, CDR2 LQKENI. CDR3 length: 13 amino acids. The CDR3 here is CASSGGQDTEAFF. The CDR3 coding sequence is TGTGCCAGCTCAGGCGGACAGGACACTGAAGCTTTCTTT.

The genes are TRBV7-8 and TRBJ1-1, with 11 bases that match TRBD1. Germline CDR1 reads SGHVS; CDR2 reads FQNEAQ. CDR3 length: 15 residues. J gave up 5 bases and V 5 bases, and 7 bases lay outside the gene matches. CDR3 sequence: CASSQGQGARTEAFF. Written as DNA, the CDR3 is TGTGCCAGCAGCCAAGGACAGGGGGCGCGGACTGAAGCTTTCTTT.

This chain joins TRBV19 and TRBJ2-2; 10 nucleotides agree with TRBD1. The CDR3 has 15 residues. Looked up from germline, CDR1 is LNHDA and CDR2 is SQIVND (reference sequence). V lost 5 bases to trimming and J lost 6 bases; unmatched junction nucleotides: 6. The CDR3 region is CASSPGQGTAGELFF. For the CDR3, the DNA is TGTGCCAGTAGTCCGGGACAGGGGACGGCCGGGGAGCTGTTTTTT.

The V call is TRBV7-9, the J call TRBJ1-4; unclear D gene. Germline V gives CDR1 SEHNR, CDR2 FQNEAQ (reference sequence). Between the trimmed V and J ends, which lost 5 bases and 0 bases, there was a span of 7 bases. This CDR3 comprises 14 residues. Here the CDR3 reads CASSTGATNEKLFF. In DNA form, the CDR3 reads TGTGCCAGCAGCACCGGTGCAACTAATGAAAAACTGTTTTTT.

V is TRBV19 and J is TRBJ2-1; D may be TRBD2 (7 bases). Per the germline V gene, CDR1 is LNHDA and CDR2 is SQIVND (reference sequence). The V and J ends lost 4 bases and 2 bases respectively, with 12 bases between them. This CDR3 has 15 amino acids. The CDR3 is CASSSRGGAYNEQFF. CDR3 in DNA: TGTGCCAGTAGTAGCCGAGGGGGGGCCTACAATGAGCAGTTCTTC.

This rearrangement joins TRBV7-9 to TRBJ1-4, with TRBD1 matching over 10 bases. Germline lookup yields CDR1 SEHNR and CDR2 FQNEAQ (reference sequence). The CDR3 is made up of 14 amino acids. Trimming cost V 5 bases and J 4 bases; bases outside gene matches: 1. CDR3: CASSRDRGNEKLFF. The CDR3 region has the DNA TGTGCCAGCAGCCGGGACAGGGGTAATGAAAAACTGTTTTTT.

The V gene is TRBV5-1, the J gene TRBJ2-7, with TRBD2 matching over 7 bases. Looked up from germline, CDR1 is SGHRS and CDR2 is YFSETQ. The CDR3 is 12 residues long. Germline trimming cut 7 bases from V and 0 bases from J; bases unmatched to any gene: 1. The CDR3 loop is CASAGVSYEQYF. The CDR3 DNA reads as TGCGCCAGCGCGGGAGTCTCCTACGAGCAGTACTTC.

The chain combines TRBV25-1 with TRBJ2-7; D is perhaps TRBD1 (6 bases). Germline V lookup: CDR1 MGHDK, CDR2 SYGVNS. The V end was cut by 7 bases, the J end by 0 bases, with 7 bases between. The CDR3 is 12 amino acids. In DNA form, the CDR3 reads TGTGCCAGCAACAGGGACTCCTACGAGCAGTACTTC. It translates to CASNRDSYEQYF.

This clone was seen only a few times. The DNA for the CDR3 is TGTGCCACCAGCAGAGGCCGGGACAGCAATTCACCCCTCCACTTT. It yields the protein CATSRGRDSNSPLHF. The chain links TRBV15 to TRBJ1-6; 7 positions agree with TRBD1. Germline CDR1 is LNHNV and CDR2 is YYDKDF (reference sequence). The CDR3 spans 15 residues. V shed 1 base and J 7 bases; nucleotides not matched to a gene: 4. Full variable domain (remainder filled in from reference TRBV15 and TRBJ1-6): DAMVIQNPRYQVTQFGKPVTLSCSQTLNHNVMYWYQQKSSQAPKLLFHYYDKDFNNEADTPDNFQSRRPNTSFCFLDIRSPGLGDTAMYLCATSRGRDSNSPLHFGNGTRLTVT.

The gene calls are TRBV7-8 and TRBJ2-3; D may be TRBD2 (5 bases). Trimming stripped 1 base from V and 1 base from J, with 12 bases between. The CDR3 extends over 16 amino acids. The germline gives CDR1 SGHVS, CDR2 FQNEAQ. The CDR3: CASSLEIGRGTDTQYF. The CDR3 coding sequence is TGTGCCAGCAGCTTAGAGATAGGGCGGGGCACAGATACGCAGTATTTT.

The chain is built from TRBV12-3 or TRBV12-4 and TRBJ2-5; 7 bases are a match to TRBD1. The CDR3 spans 13 residues. V dropped 6 bases and J dropped 4; count of bases not matched to a gene: 5. CDR3 sequence: CASSLHRGETQYF. The CDR3 coding sequence is TGTGCCAGCAGCTTGCACAGGGGAGAGACCCAGTACTTC.

This chain connects TRBV2 to TRBJ1-5, with 9 bases matching TRBD1. The V and J ends lost 7 bases and 4 bases, in that order; junction bases with no gene match: 5. Germline-derived CDR1 and CDR2 are SNHLY and FYNNEI. The CDR3 spans 14 residues. CDR3 in amino acids: CASKFGTGNQPQHF. As DNA, the CDR3 is TGTGCCAGCAAATTCGGGACAGGGAATCAGCCCCAGCATTTT.

The rearrangement joins TRBV13 to TRBJ2-1, with TRBD2 matching 8 bases. This CDR3 spans 16 amino acids. Germline-derived CDR1 and CDR2 are PRHDT and FYEKMQ (reference sequence). V trimming: 5 bases; J trimming: 0 bases; junction bases outside the gene matches: 6. CDR3 DNA sequence: TGTGCCAGCAGCCTCCGCGGGAGGTACTCCTACAATGAGCAGTTCTTC. Protein sequence: CASSLRGRYSYNEQFF.

This clone has a single count. The chain combines TRBV4-2 with TRBJ2-1, with D perhaps matching TRBD2 (6 bases). V dropped 0 bases and J dropped 2 bases, with 11 bases sitting between them. The germline V gene has CDR1 LGHNA and CDR2 YNFKEQ. The CDR3 consists of 16 residues. The CDR3 loop reads CASSQDQAGTYNEQFF. The CDR3 DNA is TGTGCCAGCAGCCAAGATCAAGCGGGTACCTACAATGAGCAGTTCTTC.

The CDR3 DNA sequence: TGTGCCAGCAGTTTAGAAGGACAGGGGGCCTGGAACACTGAAGCTTTCTTT. This encodes CASSLEGQGAWNTEAFF. The J gene is TRBJ1-1, the V gene TRBV28; TRBD1 matches 11 bases. The V gene end was trimmed by 2 bases and the J gene end by 1 base; junction bases not matched to a gene: 6. Per the germline V gene, CDR1 is MDHEN and CDR2 is SYDVKM. The CDR3 is 17 amino acids. The full variable domain, rest sourced from reference TRBV28 and TRBJ1-1, is DVKVTQSSRYLVKRTGEKVFLECVQDMDHENMFWYRQDPGLGLRLIYFSYDVKMKEKGDIPEGYSVSREKKERFSLILESASTNQTSMYLCASSLEGQGAWNTEAFFGQGTRLTVV.

The J gene is TRBJ2-1, the V gene TRBV19, with D maybe TRBD2 (6 bases). V was shortened by 5 bases and J by 11 bases, with 31 bases between the two germline ends. Germline loops: CDR1 LNHDA, CDR2 SQIVND (reference sequence). CDR3 length: 18 residues. In nucleotides, the CDR3 is TGTGCCAGTAGTCCGGGACTCCCCTCCGGATACACGGTGGGAAAGCAGTTCTTC. It encodes CASSPGLPSGYTVGKQFF.

The DNA for the CDR3 is TGTGCCAGCAGCCAAAAAGGACAGGGGACATACACCGGGGAGCTGTTTTTT. It translates to CASSQKGQGTYTGELFF. This chain links TRBV4-2 with TRBJ2-2, with TRBD1 matching 9 bases. V lost 2 bases to trimming and J lost 3 bases; unmatched junction nucleotides: 7. Germline CDR1 LGHNA, CDR2 YNFKEQ. The CDR3 is made up of 17 amino acids.

The V gene is TRBV6-2 or TRBV6-3, the J gene TRBJ2-1, with TRBD1 matching over 10 bases. The CDR3 is 15 amino acids. The V gene's germline CDR1 is MNHEY and CDR2 SVGEGT. V dropped 6 bases and J dropped 7; count of bases not matched to a gene: 9. The CDR3 loop reads CASSRGQGLLNEQFF. DNA of the CDR3: TGTGCCAGCAGCCGGGGACAGGGGCTCCTTAATGAGCAGTTCTTC.